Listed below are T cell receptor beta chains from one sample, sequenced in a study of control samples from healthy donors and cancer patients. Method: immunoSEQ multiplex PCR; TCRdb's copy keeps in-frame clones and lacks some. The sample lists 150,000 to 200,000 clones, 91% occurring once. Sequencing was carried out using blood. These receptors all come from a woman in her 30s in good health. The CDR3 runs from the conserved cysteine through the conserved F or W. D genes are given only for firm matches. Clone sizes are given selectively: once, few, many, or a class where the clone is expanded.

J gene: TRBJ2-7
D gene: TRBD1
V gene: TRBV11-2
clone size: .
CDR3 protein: CASSQGAFEQYF
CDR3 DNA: TGTGCCAGCAGCCAGGGGGCATTCGAGCAGTACTTC

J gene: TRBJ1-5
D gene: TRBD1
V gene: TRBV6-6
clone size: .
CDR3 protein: CASTGTGRNQPQHF
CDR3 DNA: TGTGCCAGCACCGGGACAGGGAGGAATCAGCCCCAGCATTTT

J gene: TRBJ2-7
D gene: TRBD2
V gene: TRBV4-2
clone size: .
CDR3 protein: CASSQDSVAGSYEQYF
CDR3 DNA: TGTGCCAGCAGCCAAGATTCGGTAGCGGGGTCCTACGAGCAGTACTTC

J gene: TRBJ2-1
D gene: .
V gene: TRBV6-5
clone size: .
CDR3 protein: CASPQGDYNEQFF
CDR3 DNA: TGTGCCAGCCCACAGGGTGACTACAATGAGCAGTTCTTC

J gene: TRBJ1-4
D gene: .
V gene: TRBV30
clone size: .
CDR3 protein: CAWSVDWEGEKLFF
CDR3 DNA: TGTGCCTGGAGTGTGGACTGGGAAGGGGAAAAACTGTTTTTT

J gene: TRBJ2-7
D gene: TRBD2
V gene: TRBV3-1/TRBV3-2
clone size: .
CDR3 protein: CASSRAIAGNYEQYF
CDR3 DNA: TGTGCCAGCAGCCGAGCGATAGCGGGGAACTACGAGCAGTACTTC

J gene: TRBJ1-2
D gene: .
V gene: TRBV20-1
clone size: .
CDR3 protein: CSASAGAEGYTF
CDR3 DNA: TGCAGTGCTAGTGCGGGGGCGGAGGGCTACACCTTC

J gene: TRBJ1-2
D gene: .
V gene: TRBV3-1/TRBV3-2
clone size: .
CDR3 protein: CASSQESGAVYGYTF
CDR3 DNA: TGTGCCAGCAGCCAAGAATCGGGGGCGGTTTATGGCTACACCTTC

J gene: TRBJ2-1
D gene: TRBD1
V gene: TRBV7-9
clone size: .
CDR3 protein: CASRPTGDNEQFF
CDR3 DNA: TGTGCCAGCAGGCCTACAGGGGACAATGAGCAGTTCTTC

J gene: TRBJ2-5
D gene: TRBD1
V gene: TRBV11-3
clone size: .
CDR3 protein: CASSYGGQGQETQYF
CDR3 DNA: TGTGCCAGCAGCTACGGGGGACAGGGCCAAGAGACCCAGTACTTC

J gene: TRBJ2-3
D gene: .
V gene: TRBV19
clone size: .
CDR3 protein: CASSIGGGRTDTQYF
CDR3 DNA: TGTGCCAGTAGTATAGGAGGGGGGAGGACAGATACGCAGTATTTT

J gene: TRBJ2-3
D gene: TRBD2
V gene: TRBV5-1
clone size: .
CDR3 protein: CASSLVVAGGLSTDTQYF
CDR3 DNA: TGCGCCAGCAGCTTGGTGGTAGCGGGGGGACTTAGCACAGATACGCAGTATTTT

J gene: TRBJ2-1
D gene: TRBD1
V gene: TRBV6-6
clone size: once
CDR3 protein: CASSNRGNEQFF
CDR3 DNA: TGTGCCAGCAGTAACAGGGGCAATGAGCAGTTCTTC

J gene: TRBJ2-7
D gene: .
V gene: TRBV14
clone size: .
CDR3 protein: CASSRLGAYEQYF
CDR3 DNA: TGTGCCAGCAGCCGTTTAGGGGCCTACGAGCAGTACTTC

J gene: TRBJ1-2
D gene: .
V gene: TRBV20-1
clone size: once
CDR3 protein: CSASLTRDGYGYTF
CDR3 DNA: TGCAGTGCTAGTCTAACCCGGGACGGCTATGGCTACACCTTC

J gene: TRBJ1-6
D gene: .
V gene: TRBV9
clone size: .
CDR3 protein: CASSVGGHYNSPLHF
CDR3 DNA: TGTGCCAGCAGCGTAGGCGGACATTATAATTCACCCCTCCACTTT

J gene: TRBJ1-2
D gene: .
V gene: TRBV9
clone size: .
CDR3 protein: CASSVGGRNYGYTF
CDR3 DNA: TGTGCCAGCAGCGTAGGGGGGCGAAACTATGGCTACACCTTC

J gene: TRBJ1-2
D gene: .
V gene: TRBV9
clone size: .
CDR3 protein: CASSVGGYYGYTF
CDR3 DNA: TGTGCCAGCAGCGTCGGGGGCTACTATGGCTACACCTTC

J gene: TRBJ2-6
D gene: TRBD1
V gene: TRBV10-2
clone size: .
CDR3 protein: CASSVTGGSGANVLTF
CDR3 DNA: TGCGCCAGCAGTGTTACAGGGGGCTCTGGGGCCAACGTCCTGACTTTC

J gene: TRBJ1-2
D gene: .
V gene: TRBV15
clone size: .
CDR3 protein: CATSRDLAGIYGYTF
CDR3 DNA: TGTGCCACCAGCAGAGATCTGGCAGGGATCTATGGCTACACCTTC

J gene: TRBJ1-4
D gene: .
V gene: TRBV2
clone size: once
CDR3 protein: CASSDFEKLFF
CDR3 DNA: TGTGCCAGCAGTGACTTTGAAAAACTGTTTTTT

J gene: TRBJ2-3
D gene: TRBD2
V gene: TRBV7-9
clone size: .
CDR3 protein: CASSRTSVPDTQYF
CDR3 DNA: TGTGCCAGCAGCCGGACTAGCGTACCAGATACGCAGTATTTT

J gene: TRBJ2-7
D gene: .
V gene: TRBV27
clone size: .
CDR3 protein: CASRHRQNYEQYF
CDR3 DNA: TGTGCCAGCAGGCACAGACAGAACTACGAGCAGTACTTC

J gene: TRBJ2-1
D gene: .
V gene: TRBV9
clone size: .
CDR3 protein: CASSVARRGAYNEQFF
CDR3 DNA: TGTGCCAGCAGCGTAGCTAGGCGCGGGGCCTACAATGAGCAGTTCTTC

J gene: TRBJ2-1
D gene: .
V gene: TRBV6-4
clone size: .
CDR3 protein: CASSGVANSYNEQFF
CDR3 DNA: TGTGCCAGCAGTGGGGTAGCGAACTCCTACAATGAGCAGTTCTTC

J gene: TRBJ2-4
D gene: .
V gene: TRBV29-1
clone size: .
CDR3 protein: CSVFWVAKNIQYF
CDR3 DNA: TGCAGCGTTTTTTGGGTCGCCAAAAACATTCAGTACTTC

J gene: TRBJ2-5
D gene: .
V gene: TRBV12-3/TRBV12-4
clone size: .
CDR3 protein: CASSLGETQYF
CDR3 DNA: TGTGCCAGCAGTTTGGGAGAGACCCAGTACTTC

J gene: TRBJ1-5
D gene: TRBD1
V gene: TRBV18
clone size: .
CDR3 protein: CASSPGQGRSSNQPQHF
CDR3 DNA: TGTGCCAGCTCTCCCGGACAGGGAAGGAGTAGCAATCAGCCCCAGCATTTT

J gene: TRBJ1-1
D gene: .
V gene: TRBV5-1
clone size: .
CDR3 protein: CASSLQGSGGTEAFF
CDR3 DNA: TGCGCCAGCAGCTTGCAGGGGTCGGGTGGCACTGAAGCTTTCTTT

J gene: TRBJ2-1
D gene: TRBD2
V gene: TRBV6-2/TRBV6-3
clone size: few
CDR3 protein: CASSYREDYNEQFF
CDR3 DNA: TGTGCCAGCAGTTACCGGGAGGACTACAATGAGCAGTTCTTC

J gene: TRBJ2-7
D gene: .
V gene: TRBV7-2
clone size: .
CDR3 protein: CASSLDGLNGPYEQYF
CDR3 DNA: TGTGCCAGCAGCCTAGACGGGTTGAACGGGCCCTACGAGCAGTACTTC

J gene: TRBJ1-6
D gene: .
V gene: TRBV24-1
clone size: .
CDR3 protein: CATTTGLSSYNSPLHF
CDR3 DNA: TGTGCCACCACCACAGGGTTGAGCTCCTATAATTCACCCCTCCACTTT

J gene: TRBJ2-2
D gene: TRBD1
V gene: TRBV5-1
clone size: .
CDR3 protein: CASSLQGTDTGELFF
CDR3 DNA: TGCGCCAGCAGCCTACAGGGGACAGACACCGGGGAGCTGTTTTTT

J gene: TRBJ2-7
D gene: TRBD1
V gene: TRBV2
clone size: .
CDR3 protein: CASRGQGVTYEQYF
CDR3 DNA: TGTGCCAGCAGGGGACAGGGTGTCACCTACGAGCAGTACTTC

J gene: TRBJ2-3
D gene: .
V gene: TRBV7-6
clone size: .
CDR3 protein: CASSKTRTDTQYF
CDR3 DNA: TGTGCCAGCAGCAAGACACGCACAGATACGCAGTATTTT

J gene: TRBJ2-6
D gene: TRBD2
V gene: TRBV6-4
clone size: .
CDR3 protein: CASSDGGSSGANVLTF
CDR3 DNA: TGTGCCAGCAGTGACGGCGGGAGTTCTGGGGCCAACGTCCTGACTTTC

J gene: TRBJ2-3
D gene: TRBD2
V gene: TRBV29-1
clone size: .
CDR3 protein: CSVGLAGASGDTQYF
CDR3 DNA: TGCAGCGTGGGACTAGCGGGAGCCTCGGGAGATACGCAGTATTTT

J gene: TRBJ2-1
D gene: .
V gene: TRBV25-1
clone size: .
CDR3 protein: CASSEYGSAHNEQFF
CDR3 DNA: TGTGCCAGCAGTGAATATGGTAGCGCCCACAATGAGCAGTTCTTC

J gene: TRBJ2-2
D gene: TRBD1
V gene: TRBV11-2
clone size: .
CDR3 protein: CASSFRTGNTGELFF
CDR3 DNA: TGTGCCAGCAGCTTCAGGACAGGGAACACCGGGGAGCTGTTTTTT

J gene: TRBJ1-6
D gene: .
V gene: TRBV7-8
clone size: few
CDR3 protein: CASSLAEDSPLHF
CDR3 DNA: TGTGCCAGCAGCTTGGCAGAAGATTCACCCCTCCACTTT

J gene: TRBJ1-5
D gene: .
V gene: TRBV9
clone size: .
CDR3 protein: CASSLGGGDQPQHF
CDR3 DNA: TGTGCCAGCAGCCTAGGGGGGGGCGATCAGCCCCAGCATTTT

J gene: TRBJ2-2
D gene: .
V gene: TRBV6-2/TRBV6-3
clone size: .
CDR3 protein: CASSSMGRNTGELFF
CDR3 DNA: TGTGCCAGCAGTTCTATGGGGAGAAACACCGGGGAGCTGTTTTTT